The 32 T cell receptor beta chains below were found in one sample sequenced in a study of OX40 agonist ivuxolimab in advanced cancers. Assay used: immunoSEQ multiplex PCR; TCRdb lists only in-frame clones, some missing. This sample carries 40,000 to 55,000 clones, approximately 85% of them seen once, and the ten largest clones take more than 2%. The source was CD4+ or CD8+ T cells sorted from blood, collected in a trial of the OX40 agonist ivuxolimab. Receptor source: an adult with an advanced solid tumor such as melanoma, head and neck, liver or kidney cancer.

The V and J genes are TRBV28 and TRBJ2-5; a possible D gene is TRBD1 (5 bases). The V gene's germline CDR1 is MDHEN and CDR2 SYDVKM. V lost 10 bases and J lost 5, with 8 bases in between. The CDR3 is made up of 10 amino acids. Here the CDR3 DNA reads TGTGCCACCCAGGGTGAGACCCAGTACTTC. It specifies CATQGETQYF. The complete variable domain, with remaining parts taken from reference TRBV28 and TRBJ2-5, reads DVKVTQSSRYLVKRTGEKVFLECVQDMDHENMFWYRQDPGLGLRLIYFSYDVKMKEKGDIPEGYSVSREKKERFSLILESASTNQTSMYLCATQGETQYFGPGTRLLVL.

A few counts support this clone. The chain joins TRBV27 to TRBJ2-5; the D gene could be TRBD1 or TRBD2 (6 bases each). Trimming took off 5 bases at V and 3 bases at J, with 19 bases between the two ends. This CDR3 has 16 amino acids. The germline CDR1 and CDR2 sequences are MNHEY and SMNVEV (reference sequence). CDR3 loop: CASSLGVGGPEETQYF. CDR3 in DNA: TGTGCCAGCAGTCTTGGAGTAGGGGGGCCCGAAGAGACCCAGTACTTC.

This sequence joins TRBV4-1 and TRBJ2-7, with D unresolved. This CDR3 has 14 amino acids. CDR1 is MGHRA and CDR2 is YSYEKL in the germline V gene. V lost 1 base to trimming and J lost 1 base, with 8 bases between them. This CDR3 reads CASSQGLLSYEQYF. In DNA form, the CDR3 reads TGCGCCAGCAGCCAAGGTCTCTTATCCTACGAGCAGTACTTC.

The chain uses TRBV27 and TRBJ1-5; D is unresolved. Per germline, CDR1 MNHEY and CDR2 SMNVEV (reference sequence). The V gene lost 5 bases and the J gene lost 9 bases, with 23 bases spanning the gap. The CDR3 has 16 residues. The CDR3 nucleotides are TGTGCCAGCAGTGATCTAAGGACCTTACCCTCCACGCCCCAGCATTTT. Its translation is CASSDLRTLPSTPQHF.

The CDR3 coding sequence is TGTGCCAGCAGCGTAGTAGGCTCCACAGATACGCAGTATTTT. Translated: CASSVVGSTDTQYF. This rearrangement joins TRBV9 to TRBJ2-3; D remains unclear. The CDR3 runs 14 residues. Germline V gives CDR1 SGDLS, CDR2 YYNGEE. The V and J ends lost 0 bases and 2 bases respectively, with 7 bases between them.

The chain combines TRBV27 with TRBJ1-2, with 8 bases lining up with TRBD1. Trimming cost V 6 bases and J 0 bases; bases outside gene matches: 9. The CDR3 sequence is 16 residues long. CDR1 and CDR2 (germline): MNHEY, SMNVEV (reference sequence). Here the CDR3 reads CASSLGQGVPNYGYTF. The DNA of the CDR3 is TGTGCCAGCAGCCTCGGACAGGGAGTCCCTAACTATGGCTACACCTTC.

The chain combines TRBV2 with TRBJ2-7, with 9 bases fitting TRBD1. CDR1 is SNHLY and CDR2 is FYNNEI in the germline V gene. V shed 7 bases, J shed 9 bases, and the junction held 4 bases outside the gene matches. The CDR3 sequence is 11 residues long. DNA of the CDR3: TGTGCCAGCAAACAGGGGGCCGCGCAGTACTTC. Its protein is CASKQGAAQYF.

As concerns this clone: One end of the junction is discordant with germline, which a read error may explain. J is TRBJ2-5 and V is TRBV7-7, with TRBD1 matching over 9 bases. The CDR3 has 13 amino acids. Germline CDR1 and CDR2: SSHAT and FNYEAQ (reference sequence). DNA for the CDR3: TGTGCTAGCAGCTTGGGACAGGGAGAGACCCAGTACTTC. Protein: CASSLGQGETQYF.

V is TRBV28 and J is TRBJ1-5; perhaps TRBD1 as D (5 bases). Germline CDR1 MDHEN, CDR2 SYDVKM. With 11 bases removed from V and 4 bases from J, the gap between germline ends came to 18 bases. The length of the CDR3 is 14 residues. The CDR3 nucleotides read TGTGCCGCCAGACCGGGACGGAGTAATCAGCCCCAGCATTTT. Translating gives CAARPGRSNQPQHF.

V gene TRBV19 combines with J gene TRBJ2-3, with 9 bases aligning to TRBD2. CDR3 length: 15 amino acids. The trim removed 8 bases at V and 4 bases at J, leaving 10 bases unmatched. Germline V CDR1 and CDR2: LNHDA, SQIVND (reference sequence). As DNA, the CDR3 is TGTGCCAGTTCTGATAGCGGGAGAGGGGCAGATACGCAGTATTTT. This gives the protein CASSDSGRGADTQYF.

This clone is medium-sized by share. The J gene is TRBJ1-2, the V gene TRBV25-1; D is unclear. This CDR3 region has 13 residues. V lost 2 bases and J lost 0, with 4 bases in between. Germline lookup yields CDR1 MGHDK and CDR2 SYGVNS. CDR3 nucleotides: TGTGCCAGCAGTGAAACATCTAACTATGGCTACACCTTC. Protein sequence: CASSETSNYGYTF.

The V call is TRBV10-3, the J call TRBJ2-5; a possible D gene is TRBD1 (6 bases). Germline assignment: CDR1 ENHRY and CDR2 SYGVKD. Between the trimmed V and J ends, which lost 5 bases and 5 bases, there was a span of 15 bases. CDR3 length equals 14 residues. The CDR3 DNA follows: TGTGCCATCAGTTACAGGGACACTATGGAGACCCAGTACTTC. Translating gives CAISYRDTMETQYF.

J is TRBJ2-1 and V is TRBV5-1; 9 nucleotides line up with TRBD2. The junction had 9 bases not matched to a gene; V was cut back by 2 bases and J by 6 bases. The germline V gene encodes CDR1 SGHRS and CDR2 YFSETQ. CDR3 length: 16 amino acids. As DNA, the CDR3 is TGCGCCAGCAGCTTAGTGGGCGGGGGGGCCGCCAATGAGCAGTTCTTC. This codes for CASSLVGGGAANEQFF.

V and J are TRBV5-4 and TRBJ1-3, with D possibly matching TRBD1 (6 bases). Per the germline V gene, CDR1 is SGHNT and CDR2 is YYREEE (reference sequence). The CDR3 consists of 15 residues. V shed 4 bases and J shed 4 bases, with 15 bases lying between them. CDR3 loop: CASSEDSKGGNTIYF. DNA of the CDR3: TGTGCCAGCAGCGAGGACAGCAAAGGAGGAAACACCATATATTTT.

This chain uses TRBV9 with TRBJ1-2; 8 positions agree with TRBD1. The CDR3 consists of 15 residues. Germline CDR1 SGDLS, CDR2 YYNGEE. The trim removed 4 bases at V and 4 bases at J, leaving 9 bases unmatched. CDR3 sequence: CASSPRTGNPYGYTF. DNA for the CDR3: TGTGCCAGCAGCCCTCGGACAGGGAACCCCTATGGCTACACCTTC.

The chain carries TRBV20-1 and TRBJ2-5; 10 positions match TRBD1. After removal of 8 bases from V and 5 bases from J, the junction contained 2 bases not matched to a gene. Germline values: CDR1 DFQATT, CDR2 SNEGSKA (reference sequence). This CDR3 comprises 11 residues. CDR3 sequence (DNA): TGCAGTCCGGGACAGGGGGAGACCCAGTACTTC. Translation gives CSPGQGETQYF.

This chain links TRBV14 with TRBJ2-1; the D gene is possibly TRBD1 (6 bases). There are 14 residues in the CDR3. Germline V CDR1 and CDR2: SGHDN, FVKESK. V lost 4 bases, J lost 4 bases, and 11 bases lay in between. CDR3 sequence reads: CASSLRDTYNEQFF. CDR3 nucleotides: TGTGCCAGCAGCCTACGGGACACTTACAATGAGCAGTTCTTC.

The rearrangement uses TRBV19 and TRBJ1-5, with D uncertain. V was pared by 2 bases and J by 10 bases, with 15 bases between. The CDR3 runs to 14 residues. CDR1 and CDR2 (germline): LNHDA, SQIVND (reference sequence). This chain's CDR3 is CASSITTEISPQHF. DNA for the CDR3: TGTGCCAGTAGTATAACGACGGAGATCAGCCCCCAGCATTTT.

The chain has TRBV6-5 and TRBJ1-3; D remains unclear. Trimming took 2 bases from V and 3 from J, leaving 11 bases between them. This CDR3 comprises 15 residues. CDR1 MNHEY and CDR2 SVGAGI come from the germline V gene. The chain's CDR3 is CASSYRGTLGNTIYF. The CDR3 coding sequence is TGTGCCAGCAGTTACAGAGGCACACTTGGAAACACCATATATTTT.

The V call is TRBV7-9, the J call TRBJ2-2; the match to TRBD1 covers 9 bases. The CDR3 runs to 16 residues. From germline, CDR1 is SEHNR and CDR2 FQNEAQ (reference sequence). V trimming: 10 bases; J trimming: 3 bases; junction bases outside the gene matches: 12. CDR3 loop: CAIKSGTGSDTGELFF. DNA for the CDR3: TGTGCCATTAAATCCGGGACAGGGTCAGACACCGGGGAGCTGTTTTTT.

V usage is TRBV11-2 and J usage is TRBJ2-1; TRBD2 aligns across 11 bases. The V and J ends lost 0 bases and 4 bases, in that order; junction bases with no gene match: 2. This CDR3 contains 16 residues. CDR1 and CDR2 (germline): SGHAT, FQNNGV. The CDR3 coding sequence is TGTGCCAGCAGCTTAGAGACTAGCGGGGTATACAATGAGCAGTTCTTC. This encodes CASSLETSGVYNEQFF. Looking up the rest from reference TRBV11-2 and TRBJ2-1 gives the full variable domain: EAGVAQSPRYKIIEKRQSVAFWCNPISGHATLYWYQQILGQGPKLLIQFQNNGVVDDSQLPKDRFSAERLKGVDSTLKIQPAKLEDSAVYLCASSLETSGVYNEQFFGPGTRLTVL.

The chain is built from TRBV5-4 and TRBJ2-7; perhaps TRBD2 as D (5 bases). The germline CDR1 and CDR2 sequences are SGHNT and YYREEE (reference sequence). V was trimmed by 10 bases and J by 0 bases, leaving 20 bases between them. This CDR3 has 15 residues. The CDR3 protein is CAVSYGGTSSYEQYF. Written as DNA, the CDR3 is TGTGCCGTCAGCTATGGAGGAACAAGCTCCTACGAGCAGTACTTC.

This chain joins TRBV28 and TRBJ2-3, with 8 nucleotides matching TRBD1. V lost 3 bases to trimming and J lost 1 base; unmatched junction nucleotides: 6. This CDR3 is 16 amino acids long. Germline-derived CDR1 and CDR2 are MDHEN and SYDVKM. This CDR3 reads CASSLAGQARTDTQYF. CDR3 nucleotide sequence: TGTGCCAGCAGTTTGGCGGGACAGGCCCGCACAGATACGCAGTATTTT.

J is TRBJ2-3 and V is TRBV11-3, with a possible D match to TRBD2 (5 bases). CDR1 and CDR2 from the germline V gene are SGHNT and YENEEA. The CDR3 is made up of 13 amino acids. With 3 bases removed from V and 3 bases from J, the gap between germline ends came to 7 bases. As DNA, the CDR3 is TGTGCCAGCAGCTTCCCGGGAACAGATACGCAGTATTTT. It translates to CASSFPGTDTQYF.

The genes are TRBV28 and TRBJ2-5, with D perhaps TRBD2 (5 bases). Between the trimmed V and J ends, which lost 6 bases and 1 base, there was a span of 9 bases. The CDR3 runs 13 residues. CDR1 is MDHEN, CDR2 SYDVKM, per germline. For the CDR3, the DNA is TGTGCCAGCAGAGGACTCTCCCAAGAGACCCAGTACTTC. Translated: CASRGLSQETQYF.

The chain joins TRBV19 to TRBJ1-5; 7 bases align to TRBD1. Germline CDR1 and CDR2: LNHDA and SQIVND (reference sequence). V was pared by 7 bases and J by 4 bases, with 10 bases of the junction left unmatched. The CDR3 sequence is 15 residues long. This CDR3 is CASTPPGTENQPQHF. The CDR3 DNA sequence: TGTGCCAGTACTCCTCCCGGGACAGAAAATCAGCCCCAGCATTTT.

V and J are TRBV19 and TRBJ1-2; tentative D call: TRBD1 (5 bases). Germline V gives CDR1 LNHDA, CDR2 SQIVND (reference sequence). CDR3 size: 14 residues. V lost 3 bases and J lost 7, with 15 bases in between. CDR3 DNA sequence: TGTGCCAGTAGTATTAAACAGGAAGCGGCTGGCTACACCTTC. Amino acids: CASSIKQEAAGYTF.

This sequence joins TRBV7-3 and TRBJ2-3; D is possibly TRBD2 (7 bases). Germline values: CDR1 SGHTA, CDR2 FQGTGA. This CDR3 has 17 amino acids. V lost 1 base, J lost 0 bases, and 14 bases lay in between. Here the CDR3 reads CASSLRGGGTSTDTQYF. The CDR3 DNA reads TGTGCCAGCAGCTTAAGGGGCGGGGGCACTAGCACAGATACGCAGTATTTT.

The rearrangement links TRBV9 to TRBJ2-3; D is possibly TRBD2 (5 bases). Germline V gene lookup returns CDR1 SGDLS and CDR2 YYNGEE. This CDR3 has 15 amino acids. V lost 1 base and J 0 bases, leaving 9 bases between the germline ends. CDR3 sequence: CASSVNGMSTDTQYF. In DNA, the CDR3 is TGTGCCAGCAGCGTAAACGGGATGAGCACAGATACGCAGTATTTT.

Regarding this clone: One junction end does not reproduce the germline sequence, and a read error may be involved. CDR3 sequence (DNA): TGTGCCAGCATCCCCGGGACAGTGTCCTTCGAGCAGTACTTC. This sequence encodes CASIPGTVSFEQYF. The chain joins TRBV7-9 to TRBJ2-7, with TRBD1 identical over 7 bases. The CDR3 spans 14 residues. Germline V gives CDR1 SEHNR, CDR2 FQNEAQ (reference sequence).

The chain employs TRBV18 and TRBJ2-1; D ambiguous. CDR1 is KGHSH and CDR2 is LQKENI in the germline V gene. V was shortened by 4 bases and J by 4 bases, with 8 bases between the two germline ends. This CDR3 comprises 13 residues. For the CDR3, the DNA is TGTGCCAGCTCACAGGGAAGGTACAATGAGCAGTTCTTC. Its translation: CASSQGRYNEQFF.

This chain uses TRBV5-6 with TRBJ2-3, with D hard to call. The DNA end is more similar to TRBJ1-5, so the J call may be wrong. CDR3 length: 16 residues. Germline assignment: CDR1 SGHDT and CDR2 YYEEEE. This chain's CDR3 is CASSLVSLAVPDTQHF. CDR3 nucleotide sequence: TGTGCCAGCAGCTTGGTATCGCTAGCGGTGCCAGATACGCAGCATTTT.